The rows below give T cell receptor beta chains drawn from one sample of a study of T-cell memory formation after mild COVID-19. TCRdb passed the 5' RACE reads through MiXCR, listing each CDR3 protein once. The sample includes 220,000 or so distinct CDR3 sequences, 9.5% of them seen just once. Sequencing was done on a sample of PBMCs or a T cell subset sorted from them (not recorded which). The receptors stem from a man aged 18-30 years who had mild COVID-19 (a few samples of this study predate the infection). Cell type and time point are not known. Both conserved end residues are part of each CDR3. Rows may omit the clone size; those that give it use once, few, many or a size class.

v_gene,abundance,CDR3aa
TRBV25-1,many,CASSDRRAGETQYF
TRBV11-2,few,CASSLGLAGASGETQYF
TRBV5-1,NA,CASGLGQGRADTQYF
TRBV12-3/TRBV12-4,NA,CASSLFPAETYEQYF
TRBV6-2/TRBV6-3,once,CASTSDRRYEQYF
TRBV4-3,many,CASSLSWGPDRGNQPQHF
TRBV4-1,few,CASSQRGREARGQIHF
TRBV7-2,many,CASSPVGQGQPQHF
TRBV12-3/TRBV12-4,few,CASSLIPRVYGYTF
TRBV9,few,CASSKDRGRGRDEQFF
TRBV7-2,NA,CASSFGYQETQYF
TRBV6-1,NA,CASSWTPGLYYEQYF
TRBV28,NA,CASSLWGTGRETQYF
TRBV10-3,few,CAISEYERGYTDTQYF
TRBV20-1,many,CSARDQGVEQYF
TRBV20-1,NA,CSAGNAYSYNSPLHF
TRBV6-5,NA,CASSYSLTWETQYF
TRBV12-3/TRBV12-4,NA,CASSLEGTKNEQFF
TRBV6-5,few,CASSSETGLEAFF
TRBV12-3/TRBV12-4,many,CASSLMRAGQETQYF
TRBV5-1,NA,CASSLDPNNEQLF
TRBV5-8,few,CASDPTGSTGNTIYF
TRBV30,many,CAWSTLTGNQPQHF
TRBV5-1,NA,CASQRGPTNTDTQYF
TRBV29-1,many,CSVVTSDLYEQYF
TRBV19,NA,CASSSTEYDTQYF
TRBV15,NA,CATSRDSTGTIGSPLHF
TRBV20-1,few,CSAPGLAGVEQYF
TRBV20-1,few,CSASGGRDYGYTF
TRBV12-3/TRBV12-4,NA,CASSLTGQGFTYEQYF
TRBV25-1,NA,CASSESIQAYNEQFF
TRBV20-1,few,CSARDFRASNQPQHF
TRBV7-6,few,CASTPRGGNEETQYF
TRBV28,few,CASSLTLGTEAFF
TRBV3-1,few,CATLDPSSYEQYF
TRBV29-1,few,CSAGTGLGQIAFF
TRBV5-1,many,CASSFGISGANVLTF
TRBV7-2,many,CASSFVRLSGQETQYF
TRBV2,NA,CASSGDVQGEAFF
TRBV6-2/TRBV6-3,few,CASSYRTGGSQPQHF
TRBV12-3/TRBV12-4,NA,CASSRLAGSPGAQYF
TRBV5-6,few,CASGSRVRAYEQYF
TRBV3-1,few,CASSHTSGGIGNTQYF
TRBV7-8,NA,CASSLAIWGRNQPQHF
TRBV5-1,few,CASSLFEGIQYF
TRBV10-3,NA,CAIRGQRGGQYF
TRBV7-9,few,CASSLGGTANYEQYF
TRBV4-3,few,CASSHEQGSGYGYTF